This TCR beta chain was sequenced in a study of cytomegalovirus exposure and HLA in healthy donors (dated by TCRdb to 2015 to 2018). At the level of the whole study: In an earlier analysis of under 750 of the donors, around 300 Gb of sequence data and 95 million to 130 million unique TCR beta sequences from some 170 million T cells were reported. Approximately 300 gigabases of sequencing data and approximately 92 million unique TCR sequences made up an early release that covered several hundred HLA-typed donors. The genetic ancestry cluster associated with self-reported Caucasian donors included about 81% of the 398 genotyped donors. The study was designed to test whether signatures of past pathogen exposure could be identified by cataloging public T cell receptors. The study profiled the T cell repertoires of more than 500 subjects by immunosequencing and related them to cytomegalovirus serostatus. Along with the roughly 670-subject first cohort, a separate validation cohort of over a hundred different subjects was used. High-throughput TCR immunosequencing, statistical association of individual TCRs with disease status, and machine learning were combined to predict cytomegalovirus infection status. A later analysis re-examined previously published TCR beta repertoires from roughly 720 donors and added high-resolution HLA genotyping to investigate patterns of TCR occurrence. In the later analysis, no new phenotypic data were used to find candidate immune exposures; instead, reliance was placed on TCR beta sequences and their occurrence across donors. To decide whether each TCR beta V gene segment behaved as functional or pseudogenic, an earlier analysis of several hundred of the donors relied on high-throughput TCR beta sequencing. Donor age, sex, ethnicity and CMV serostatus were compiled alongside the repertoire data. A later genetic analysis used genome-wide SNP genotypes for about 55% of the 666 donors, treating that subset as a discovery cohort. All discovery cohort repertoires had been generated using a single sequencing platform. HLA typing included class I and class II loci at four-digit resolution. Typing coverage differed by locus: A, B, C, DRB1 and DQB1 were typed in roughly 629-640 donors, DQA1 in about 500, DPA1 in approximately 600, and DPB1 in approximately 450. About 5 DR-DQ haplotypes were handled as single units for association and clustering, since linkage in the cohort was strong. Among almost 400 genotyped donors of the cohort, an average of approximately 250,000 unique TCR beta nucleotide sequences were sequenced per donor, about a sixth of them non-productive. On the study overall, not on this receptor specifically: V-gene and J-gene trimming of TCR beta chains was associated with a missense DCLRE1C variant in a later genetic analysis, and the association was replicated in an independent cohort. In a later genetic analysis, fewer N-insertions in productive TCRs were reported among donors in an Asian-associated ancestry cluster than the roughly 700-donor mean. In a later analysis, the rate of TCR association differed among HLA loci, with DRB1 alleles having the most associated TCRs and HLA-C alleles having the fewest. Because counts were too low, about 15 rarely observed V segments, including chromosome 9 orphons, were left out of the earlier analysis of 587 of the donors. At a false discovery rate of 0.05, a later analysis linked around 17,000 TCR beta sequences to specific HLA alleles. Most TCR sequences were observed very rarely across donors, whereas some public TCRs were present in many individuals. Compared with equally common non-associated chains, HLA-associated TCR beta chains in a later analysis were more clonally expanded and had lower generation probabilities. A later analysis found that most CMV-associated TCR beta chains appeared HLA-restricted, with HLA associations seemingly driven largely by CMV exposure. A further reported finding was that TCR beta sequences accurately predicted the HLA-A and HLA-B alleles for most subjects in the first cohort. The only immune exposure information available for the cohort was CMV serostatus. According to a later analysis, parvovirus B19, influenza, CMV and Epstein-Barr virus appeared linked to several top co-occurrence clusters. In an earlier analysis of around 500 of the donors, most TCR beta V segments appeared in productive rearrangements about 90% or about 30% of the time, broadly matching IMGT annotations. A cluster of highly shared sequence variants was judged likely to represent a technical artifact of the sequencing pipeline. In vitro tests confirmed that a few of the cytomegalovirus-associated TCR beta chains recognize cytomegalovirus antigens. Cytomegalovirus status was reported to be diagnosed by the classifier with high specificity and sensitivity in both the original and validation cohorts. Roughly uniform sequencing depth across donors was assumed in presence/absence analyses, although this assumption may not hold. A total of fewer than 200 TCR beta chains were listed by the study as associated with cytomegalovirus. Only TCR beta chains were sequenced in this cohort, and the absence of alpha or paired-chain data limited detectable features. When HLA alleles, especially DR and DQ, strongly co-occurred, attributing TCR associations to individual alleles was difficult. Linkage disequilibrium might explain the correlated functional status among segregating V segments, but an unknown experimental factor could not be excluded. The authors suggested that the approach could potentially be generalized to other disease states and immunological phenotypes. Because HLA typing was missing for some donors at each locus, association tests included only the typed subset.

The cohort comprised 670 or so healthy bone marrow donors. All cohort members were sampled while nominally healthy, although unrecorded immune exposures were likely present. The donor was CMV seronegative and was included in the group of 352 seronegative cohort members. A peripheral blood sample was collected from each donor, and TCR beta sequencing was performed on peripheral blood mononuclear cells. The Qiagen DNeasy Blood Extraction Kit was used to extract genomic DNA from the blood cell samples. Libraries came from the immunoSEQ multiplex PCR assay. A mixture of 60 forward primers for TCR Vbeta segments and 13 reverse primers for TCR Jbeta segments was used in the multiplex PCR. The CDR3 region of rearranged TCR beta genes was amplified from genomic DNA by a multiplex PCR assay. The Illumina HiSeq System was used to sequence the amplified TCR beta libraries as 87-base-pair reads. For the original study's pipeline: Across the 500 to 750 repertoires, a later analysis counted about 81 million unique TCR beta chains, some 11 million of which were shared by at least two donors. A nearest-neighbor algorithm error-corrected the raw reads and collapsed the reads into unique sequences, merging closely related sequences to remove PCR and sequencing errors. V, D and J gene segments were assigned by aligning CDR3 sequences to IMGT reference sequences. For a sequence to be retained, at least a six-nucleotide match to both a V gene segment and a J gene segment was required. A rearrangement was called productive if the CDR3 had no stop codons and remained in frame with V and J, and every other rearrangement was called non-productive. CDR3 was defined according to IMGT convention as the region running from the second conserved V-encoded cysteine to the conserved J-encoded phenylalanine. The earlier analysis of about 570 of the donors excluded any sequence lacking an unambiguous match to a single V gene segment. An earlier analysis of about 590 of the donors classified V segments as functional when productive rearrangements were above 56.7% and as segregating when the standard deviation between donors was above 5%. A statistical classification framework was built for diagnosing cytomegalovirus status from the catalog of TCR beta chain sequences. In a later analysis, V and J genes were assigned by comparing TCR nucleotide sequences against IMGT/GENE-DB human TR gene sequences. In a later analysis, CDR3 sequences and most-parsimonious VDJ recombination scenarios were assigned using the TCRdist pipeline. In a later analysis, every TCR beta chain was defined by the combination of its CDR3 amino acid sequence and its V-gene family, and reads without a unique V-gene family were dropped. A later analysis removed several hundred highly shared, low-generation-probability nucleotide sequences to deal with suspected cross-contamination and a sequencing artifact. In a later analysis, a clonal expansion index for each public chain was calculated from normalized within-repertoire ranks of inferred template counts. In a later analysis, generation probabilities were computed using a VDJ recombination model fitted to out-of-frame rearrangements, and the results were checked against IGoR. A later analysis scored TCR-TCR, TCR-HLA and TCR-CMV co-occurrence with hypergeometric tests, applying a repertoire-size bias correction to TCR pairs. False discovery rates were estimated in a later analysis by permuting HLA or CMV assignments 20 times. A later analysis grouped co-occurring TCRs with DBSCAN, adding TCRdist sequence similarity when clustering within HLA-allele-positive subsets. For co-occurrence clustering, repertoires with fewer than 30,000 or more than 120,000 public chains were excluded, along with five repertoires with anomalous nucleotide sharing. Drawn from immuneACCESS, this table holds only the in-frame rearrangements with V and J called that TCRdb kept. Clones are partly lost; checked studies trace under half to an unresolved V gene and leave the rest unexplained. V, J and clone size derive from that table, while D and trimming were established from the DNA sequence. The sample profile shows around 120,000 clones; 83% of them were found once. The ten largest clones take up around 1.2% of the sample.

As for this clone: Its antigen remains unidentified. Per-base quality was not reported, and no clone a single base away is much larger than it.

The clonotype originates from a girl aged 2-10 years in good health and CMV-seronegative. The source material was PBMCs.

Read as DNA, the sequence is TGTGCCAGCAGTTTATACGACAGGGCTGGGGCCAACGTCCTGACTTTC. This sequence encodes CASSLYDRAGANVLTF. The V gene is TRBV28 and the J gene is TRBJ2-6; 7 central bases correspond to TRBD1. CDR1 and CDR2 (MDHEN, SYDVKM) derive from the germline V gene. Germline trimming amounts to 1 base on V and 2 bases on J, with 2 as the count of junction bases outside the gene matches. The CDR3 sequence holds 16 residues, the cysteine and phenylalanine included. Only the CDR3 region is kept as DNA, spanning 48 bases read in frame from base 1. With all but the CDR3 taken from the reference TRBV28 and TRBJ2-6 genes, the full variable domain is: DVKVTQSSRYLVKRTGEKVFLECVQDMDHENMFWYRQDPGLGLRLIYFSYDVKMKEKGDIPEGYSVSREKKERFSLILESASTNQTSMYLCASSLYDRAGANVLTFGAGSRLTVL.